This TCR beta chain was recorded in a study of T cells in narcolepsy listed by TCRdb under 2018. A note on the overall study: Healthy control donors were enrolled in the study alongside patients who had narcolepsy type 1 or type 2 (NT1, NT2). The study used TCR Vbeta sequencing to track clonotypes in blood and CSF while looking for autoreactive T cells in narcolepsy patients that target self-antigens of hypocretin neurons (hypocretin, TRIB2). The investigation overall reported the following: Plots comparing CSF and blood CD4+ T cell clonotypes from the same patient highlighted HCRT-specific and TRIB2-specific autoreactive clonotypes. According to the report, autoreactive clonotypes were detected serially in the blood of the same patients and of different patients, but not in healthy controls. Patients and controls had comparable numbers of sequenced blood memory CD4+ clonotypes, averaging about 37,000 and 33,000, respectively. No sequences matching autoreactive T cell clones were present in some of the blood memory CD4+ repertoires from patients and controls.

The CDR3 sequence holds 15 residues, the cysteine and phenylalanine included. CDR3 DNA only is kept here, 45 bases in frame from base 1. The germline V gene provides CDR1 SGHVS and CDR2 FNYEAQ. The V end loses 5 bases and the J end loses 4 bases, and a stretch of 15 bases separates them. For this clone: What antigen it recognizes has not been identified. The sample holds no much larger clone one base away, and base qualities are not on file.

The library was made by the immunoSEQ multiplex PCR assay. TCRdb took this table from immuneACCESS and kept in-frame rearrangements with V and J called. Such tables lack part of the clones; where checked against another copy, unresolved V genes explain under half of the gap, and the rest is unexplained. This sample has about 36,000 clones in its table, and more than 65% of those were observed once. The ten biggest clones cover roughly 2.5% of the sample. Memory CD4+ T cells were sorted ex vivo from peripheral blood of narcolepsy patients and healthy controls for TCR Vbeta sequencing. Sequencing was performed on memory (CD45RA-) CD4+ T cells from blood. The intended sense of this specimen's cell subset or site label: memory T cells sorted ex vivo from peripheral blood. The chain uses TRBV7-6 and TRBJ1-3; TRBD1 is perhaps the D gene, given 5 matching bases. This TCR was sampled from a human donor in good health. CDR3 region: CASSPLQGMGNTIYF. The sequence in DNA is TGTGCCAGCAGCCCTCTTCAGGGAATGGGAAACACCATATATTTT.